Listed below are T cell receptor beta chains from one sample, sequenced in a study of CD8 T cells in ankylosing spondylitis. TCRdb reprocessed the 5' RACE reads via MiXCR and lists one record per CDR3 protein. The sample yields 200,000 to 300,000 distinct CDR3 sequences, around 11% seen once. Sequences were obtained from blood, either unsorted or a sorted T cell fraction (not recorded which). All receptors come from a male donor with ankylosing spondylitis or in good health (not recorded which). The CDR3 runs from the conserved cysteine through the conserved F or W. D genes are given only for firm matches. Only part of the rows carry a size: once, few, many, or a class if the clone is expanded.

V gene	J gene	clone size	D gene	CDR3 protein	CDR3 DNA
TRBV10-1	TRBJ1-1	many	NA	CASSEGQGKEAFF	TGCGCCAGCAGTGAAGGTCAGGGGAAGGAAGCTTTCTTT
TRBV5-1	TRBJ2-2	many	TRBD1	CASSSPGQVPHWNTGELFF	TGCGCCAGCAGCTCCCCGGGACAGGTACCCCACTGGAACACCGGGGAGCTGTTTTTT
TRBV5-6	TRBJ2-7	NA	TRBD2	CASSHTSGGNYEQYF	TGTGCCAGCAGCCATACTAGCGGGGGTAATTACGAGCAGTACTTC
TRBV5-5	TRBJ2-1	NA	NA	CASSWSISSYNEQFF	TGTGCCAGCAGCTGGTCTATCAGCTCCTACAATGAGCAGTTCTTC
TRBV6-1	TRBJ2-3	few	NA	CASRQDPTLRHTDTQYF	TGTGCCAGCAGACAAGACCCGACCTTGAGACACACAGATACGCAGTATTTT
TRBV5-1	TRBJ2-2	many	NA	CASIGALNTGELFF	TGCGCCAGCATAGGGGCGCTCAACACCGGGGAGCTGTTTTTT
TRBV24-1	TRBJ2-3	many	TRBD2	CATSDLWTSGSSPDTQYF	TGTGCCACCAGTGATTTGTGGACTAGCGGGAGCTCCCCAGATACGCAGTATTTT
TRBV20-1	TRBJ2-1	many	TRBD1	CSARNPGQGAWEQFF	TGCAGTGCTAGAAATCCGGGACAGGGGGCTTGGGAGCAGTTCTTC
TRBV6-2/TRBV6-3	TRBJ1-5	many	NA	CASRSTDSNQPQHF	TGTGCCAGCAGGAGCACGGATAGCAATCAGCCCCAGCATTTT
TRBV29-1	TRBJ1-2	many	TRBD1	CSGGQPEYGYTF	TGCAGCGGGGGACAGCCTGAATATGGCTACACCTTC
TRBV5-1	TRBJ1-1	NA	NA	CASSLGGMGTEAFF	TGCGCCAGCAGCCTCGGGGGGATGGGCACTGAAGCTTTCTTT
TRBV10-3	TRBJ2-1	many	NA	CAITPEGNTQQFF	TGTGCCATCACCCCCGAGGGGAACACACAGCAGTTCTTC
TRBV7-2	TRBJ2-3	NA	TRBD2	CASSPSGRAATDTQYF	TGTGCCAGCAGCCCTAGCGGGAGGGCCGCGACAGATACGCAGTATTTT
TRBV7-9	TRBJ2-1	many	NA	CASSPVAHEQFF	TGTGCCAGCAGTCCAGTAGCCCATGAGCAGTTCTTC
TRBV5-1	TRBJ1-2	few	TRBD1	CASSLDSLWTGVNYGYTF	TGCGCCAGCAGCTTGGACAGCCTTTGGACAGGGGTAAACTATGGCTACACCTTC
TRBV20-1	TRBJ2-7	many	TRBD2	CSAAGTRDEQYF	TGCAGTGCTGCCGGGACTAGGGACGAGCAGTACTTC
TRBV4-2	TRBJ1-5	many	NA	CASSQEIRAANQPQHF	TGTGCCAGCAGCCAAGAGATCCGGGCAGCCAATCAGCCCCAGCATTTT
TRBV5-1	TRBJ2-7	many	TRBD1	CASSDGQGGDEQYF	TGCGCCAGCAGCGACGGACAGGGAGGCGACGAGCAGTACTTC
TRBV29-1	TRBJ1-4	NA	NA	CSVLTGPNEKLFF	TGCAGCGTCCTTACAGGGCCAAATGAAAAACTGTTTTTT
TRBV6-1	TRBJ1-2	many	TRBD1	CASSNRGATAGYTF	TGTGCCAGCAGTAACAGGGGCGCCACGGCTGGCTACACCTTC
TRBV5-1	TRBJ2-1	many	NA	CASSLAQSYNEQFF	TGCGCCAGCAGCTTGGCACAGTCTTACAATGAGCAGTTCTTC
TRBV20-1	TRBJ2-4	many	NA	CSAFRENIQYF	TGCAGTGCCTTTCGGGAGAACATTCAGTACTTC